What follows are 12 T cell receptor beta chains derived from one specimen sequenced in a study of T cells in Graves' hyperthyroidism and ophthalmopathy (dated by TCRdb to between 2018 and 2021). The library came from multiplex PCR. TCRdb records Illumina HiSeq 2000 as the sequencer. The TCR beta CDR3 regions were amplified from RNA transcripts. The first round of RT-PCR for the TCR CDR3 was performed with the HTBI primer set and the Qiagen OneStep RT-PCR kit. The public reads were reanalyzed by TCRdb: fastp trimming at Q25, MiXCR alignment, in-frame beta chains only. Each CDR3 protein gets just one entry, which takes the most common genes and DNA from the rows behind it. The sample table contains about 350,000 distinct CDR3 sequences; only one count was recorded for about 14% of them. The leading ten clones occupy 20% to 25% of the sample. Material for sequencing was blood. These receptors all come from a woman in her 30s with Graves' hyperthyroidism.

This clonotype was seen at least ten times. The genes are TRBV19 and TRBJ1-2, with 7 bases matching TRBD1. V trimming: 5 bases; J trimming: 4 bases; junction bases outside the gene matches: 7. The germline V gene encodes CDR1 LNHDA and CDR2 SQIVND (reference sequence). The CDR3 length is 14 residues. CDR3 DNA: TGTGCCAGTAGTCGACAGGGTCTGAGCTATGGCTACACCTTC. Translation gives CASSRQGLSYGYTF.

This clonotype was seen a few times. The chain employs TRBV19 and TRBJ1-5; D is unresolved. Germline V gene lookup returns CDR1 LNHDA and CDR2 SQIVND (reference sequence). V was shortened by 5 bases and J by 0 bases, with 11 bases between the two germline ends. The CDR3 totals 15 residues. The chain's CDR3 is CASSWAVYSNQPQHF. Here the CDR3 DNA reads TGTGCCAGTAGTTGGGCAGTTTATAGCAATCAGCCCCAGCATTTT.

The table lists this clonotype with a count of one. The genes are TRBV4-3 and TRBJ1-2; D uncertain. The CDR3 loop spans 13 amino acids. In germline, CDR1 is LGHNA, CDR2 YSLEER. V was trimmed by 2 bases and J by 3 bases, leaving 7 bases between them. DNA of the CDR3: TGCGCCAGCAGCCAACGCAGATACTATGGCTACACCTTC. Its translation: CASSQRRYYGYTF.

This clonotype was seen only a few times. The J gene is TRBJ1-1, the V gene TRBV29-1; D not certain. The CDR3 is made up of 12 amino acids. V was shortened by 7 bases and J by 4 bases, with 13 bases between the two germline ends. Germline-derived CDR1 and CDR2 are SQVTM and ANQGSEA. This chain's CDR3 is CSGYIVATEAFF. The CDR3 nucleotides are TGCAGCGGATACATTGTGGCCACTGAAGCTTTCTTT.

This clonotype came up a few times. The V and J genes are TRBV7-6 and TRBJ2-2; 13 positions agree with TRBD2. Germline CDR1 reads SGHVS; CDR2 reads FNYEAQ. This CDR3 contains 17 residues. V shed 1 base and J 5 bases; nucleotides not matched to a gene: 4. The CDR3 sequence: CASSLGRTSGSTGELFF. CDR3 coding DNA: TGTGCCAGCAGCTTAGGGAGGACTAGCGGGAGTACCGGGGAGCTGTTTTTT. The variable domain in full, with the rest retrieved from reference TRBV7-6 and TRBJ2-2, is GAGVSQSPRYKVTKRGQDVALRCDPISGHVSLYWYRQALGQGPEFLTYFNYEAQQDKSGLPNDRFSAERPEGSISTLTIQRTEQRDSAMYRCASSLGRTSGSTGELFFGEGSRLTVL.

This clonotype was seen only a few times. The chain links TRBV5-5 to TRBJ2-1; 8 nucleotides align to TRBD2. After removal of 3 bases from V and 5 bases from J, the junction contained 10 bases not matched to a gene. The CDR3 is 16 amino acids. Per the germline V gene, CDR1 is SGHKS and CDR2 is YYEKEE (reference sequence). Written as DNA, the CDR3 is TGTGCCAGCAGCTCCCAAGCGGGAGAGCCGAACAATGAGCAGTTCTTC. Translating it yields CASSSQAGEPNNEQFF.

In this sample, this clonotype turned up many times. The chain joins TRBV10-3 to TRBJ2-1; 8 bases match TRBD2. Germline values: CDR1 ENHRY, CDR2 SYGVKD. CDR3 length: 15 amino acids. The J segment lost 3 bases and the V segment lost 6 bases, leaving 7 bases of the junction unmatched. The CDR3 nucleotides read TGTGCCATCAGGCCAGCGGGAGTACTCTACAATGAGCAGTTCTTC. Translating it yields CAIRPAGVLYNEQFF.

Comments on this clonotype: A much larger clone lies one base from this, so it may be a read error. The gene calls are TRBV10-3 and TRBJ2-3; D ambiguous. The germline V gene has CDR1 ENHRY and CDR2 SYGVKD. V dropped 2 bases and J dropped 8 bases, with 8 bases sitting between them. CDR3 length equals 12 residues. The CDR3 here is CAISEAAGTQYF. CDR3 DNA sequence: TGTGCCATCAGTGAGGCGGCAGGTACGCAGTATTTT.

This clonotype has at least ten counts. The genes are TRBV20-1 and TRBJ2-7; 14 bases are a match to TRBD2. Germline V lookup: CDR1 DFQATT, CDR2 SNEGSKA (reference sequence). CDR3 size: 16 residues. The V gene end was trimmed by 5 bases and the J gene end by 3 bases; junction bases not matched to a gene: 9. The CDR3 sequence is CSAHSPGLAGVYEQYF. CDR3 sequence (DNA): TGCAGTGCTCACAGTCCGGGACTAGCGGGAGTCTACGAGCAGTACTTC.

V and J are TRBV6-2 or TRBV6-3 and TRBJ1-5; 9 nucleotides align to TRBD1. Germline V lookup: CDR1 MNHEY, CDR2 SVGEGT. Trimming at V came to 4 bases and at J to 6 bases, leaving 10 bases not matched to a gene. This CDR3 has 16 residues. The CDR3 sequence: CASSLLGQGAVQPQHF. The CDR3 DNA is TGTGCCAGCAGTTTGTTGGGACAGGGTGCGGTTCAGCCCCAGCATTTT.

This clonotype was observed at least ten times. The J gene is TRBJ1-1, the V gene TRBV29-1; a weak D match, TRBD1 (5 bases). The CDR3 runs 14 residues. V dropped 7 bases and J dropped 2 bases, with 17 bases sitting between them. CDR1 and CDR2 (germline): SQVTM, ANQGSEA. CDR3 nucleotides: TGCAGCGGCGCCCAAGGGGCCACCAACACTGAAGCTTTCTTT. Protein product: CSGAQGATNTEAFF.

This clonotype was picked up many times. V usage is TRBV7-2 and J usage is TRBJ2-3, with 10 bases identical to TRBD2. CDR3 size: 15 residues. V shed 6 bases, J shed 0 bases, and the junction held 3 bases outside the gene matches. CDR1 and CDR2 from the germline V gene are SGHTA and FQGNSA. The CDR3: CASSWTSGSTDTQYF. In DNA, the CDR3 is TGTGCCAGCAGTTGGACTAGCGGTAGCACAGATACGCAGTATTTT.